A single sample is the source of the 15 T cell receptor beta chains below, sequenced in a study of PD-1 blockade in classical Hodgkin lymphoma. Clones were read by immunoSEQ multiplex PCR, and TCRdb kept only the in-frame ones, dropping some. The profile shows 10,000 to 15,000 clones, under 85% of them singletons. Exposure to brentuximab vedotin varied, and each patient had relapsed following autologous stem cell transplantation. The investigators isolated CD8+ T cells from thawed PBMCs using magnetic negative selection. The sequences come from CD8+ T cells from blood, collected at baseline. The source of these receptors is a human donor with classical Hodgkin lymphoma.

The chain carries TRBV5-1 and TRBJ2-1; D perhaps matches TRBD2 (6 bases). The CDR3 loop spans 14 amino acids. V gave up 2 bases and J gave up 6 bases, with 12 bases separating them. Germline V CDR1 and CDR2: SGHRS, YFSETQ. The CDR3 loop is CASSLYNGGNEQFF. CDR3 DNA sequence: TGCGCCAGCAGCTTATACAACGGGGGCAATGAGCAGTTCTTC.

V is TRBV18 and J is TRBJ1-4; D is ambiguous. The CDR3 consists of 12 residues. V shed 0 bases and J shed 8 bases, with 4 bases lying between them. Germline lookup yields CDR1 KGHSH and CDR2 LQKENI. The CDR3 DNA sequence: TGTGCCAGCTCACCACCGGGAGAAAAACTGTTTTTT. The encoded protein is CASSPPGEKLFF.

The rearrangement links TRBV6-1 to TRBJ2-7; no definite D call. The germline V gene encodes CDR1 MNHNS and CDR2 SASEGT. The V gene lost 2 bases and the J gene lost 2 bases, with 10 bases spanning the gap. This CDR3 has 14 residues. The CDR3 spells CASSEIGSPYEQYF. As DNA, the CDR3 is TGTGCCAGCAGTGAAATCGGCAGCCCCTACGAGCAGTACTTC.

The chain links TRBV29-1 to TRBJ2-1; D may be TRBD1 (6 bases). The CDR3 length is 12 residues. Germline V lookup: CDR1 SQVTM, CDR2 ANQGSEA. The V end lost 6 bases, the J end lost 8 bases, and 14 bases lay between the germline ends. The DNA of the CDR3 is TGCAGCGTGGAACAGGGCCTAGATGAGCAGTTCTTC. This codes for CSVEQGLDEQFF.

This clone was found a few times. Other DNA sequences from this sample encode an identical CDR3 as well. The chain joins TRBV2 to TRBJ2-7, with 7 bases matching TRBD1. Germline V gene lookup returns CDR1 SNHLY and CDR2 FYNNEI. The CDR3 is made up of 13 amino acids. The trim removed 7 bases at V and 0 bases at J, leaving 3 bases unmatched. The CDR3 DNA reads TGTGCCAGCACTAGGGACAGCTCCTACGAGCAGTACTTC. It specifies CASTRDSSYEQYF.

The chain links TRBV19 to TRBJ2-7; perhaps TRBD1 as D (5 bases). Between the trimmed V and J ends, which lost 1 base and 2 bases, there was a span of 9 bases. Germline V CDR1 and CDR2: LNHDA, SQIVND (reference sequence). This CDR3 is built from 14 residues. The CDR3 nucleotides are TGTGCCAGTAGTATAGTTTCAGGGACCTACGAGCAGTACTTC. It codes for CASSIVSGTYEQYF.

This clone appeared once. The chain has TRBV10-2 and TRBJ1-4; 10 bases line up with TRBD1. The germline gives CDR1 WSHSY, CDR2 SAAADI. Unmatched junction bases numbered 6, after V lost 9 bases and J lost 5 bases. The CDR3 totals 14 residues. The DNA of the CDR3 is TGCGCCAGTTCACCGGGACAGGGGAATGAAAAACTGTTTTTT. It yields the protein CASSPGQGNEKLFF.

The chain recombines TRBV7-6 with TRBJ1-1; the match to TRBD1 covers 10 bases. The junction had 18 bases not matched to a gene; V was cut back by 3 bases and J by 5 bases. CDR3 size: 19 residues. CDR1 is SGHVS and CDR2 is FNYEAQ in the germline V gene. The CDR3 reads CASSLRAGDRGVVFTEAFF. Here the CDR3 DNA reads TGTGCCAGCAGCTTGCGTGCCGGGGACAGGGGAGTTGTTTTTACTGAAGCTTTCTTT.

The chain links TRBV4-2 to TRBJ2-1, with 8 bases lining up with TRBD1. The J segment lost 5 bases and the V segment lost 6 bases, leaving 6 bases of the junction unmatched. The CDR3 loop spans 14 amino acids. Germline CDR1 is LGHNA and CDR2 is YNFKEQ. The DNA of the CDR3 is TGTGCCAGCAGAACACGGGACAGGCACAATGAGCAGTTCTTC. This encodes CASRTRDRHNEQFF.

DNA for the CDR3: TGCGCCAGCAGCTTGGGGGTCGGGGATTCCAAAAACATTCAGTACTTC. Its protein product is CASSLGVGDSKNIQYF. The chain combines TRBV5-1 with TRBJ2-4; tentatively, D is TRBD2 (5 bases). The V and J ends lost 0 bases and 2 bases respectively, with 12 bases between them. The CDR3 extends over 16 amino acids. In germline, CDR1 is SGHRS, CDR2 YFSETQ.

V is TRBV20-1 and J is TRBJ1-5; no firm D call. Germline loops: CDR1 DFQATT, CDR2 SNEGSKA (reference sequence). The CDR3 sequence is 9 residues long. The ends were cut back, 5 bases at V and 5 bases at J, with 1 base in the middle. CDR3 in amino acids: CSAHQPQHF. CDR3 in DNA: TGCAGTGCTCATCAGCCCCAGCATTTT.

V usage is TRBV14 and J usage is TRBJ2-7; 7 bases fit TRBD2. From germline, CDR1 is SGHDN and CDR2 FVKESK. The trim removed 1 base at V and 4 bases at J, leaving 10 bases unmatched. There are 16 residues in the CDR3. This chain's CDR3 is CASSQVLGRGVYEQYF. DNA for the CDR3: TGTGCCAGCAGCCAAGTTTTAGGCCGGGGGGTTTACGAGCAGTACTTC. Looking up the rest from reference TRBV14 and TRBJ2-7 gives the full variable domain: EAGVTQFPSHSVIEKGQTVTLRCDPISGHDNLYWYRRVMGKEIKFLLHFVKESKQDESGMPNNRFLAERTGGTYSTLKVQPAELEDSGVYFCASSQVLGRGVYEQYFGPGTRLTVT.

The chain joins TRBV15 to TRBJ2-3; D uncertain. V was cut by 2 bases and J by 8 bases, with 14 bases left in between. Per the germline V gene, CDR1 is LNHNV and CDR2 is YYDKDF (reference sequence). This CDR3 comprises 14 residues. CDR3 sequence (DNA): TGTGCCACCAGCAGATCCAAAATTCCGCCTACGCAGTATTTT. Translating it yields CATSRSKIPPTQYF. Combining the CDR3 with reference TRBV15 and TRBJ2-3 gives the whole variable domain DAMVIQNPRYQVTQFGKPVTLSCSQTLNHNVMYWYQQKSSQAPKLLFHYYDKDFNNEADTPDNFQSRRPNTSFCFLDIRSPGLGDTAMYLCATSRSKIPPTQYFGPGTRLTVL.

The genes are TRBV10-3 and TRBJ1-6; D not resolved. The CDR3 runs to 15 residues. V was clipped by 7 bases and J by 7 bases, with 17 bases between them. Looked up from germline, CDR1 is ENHRY and CDR2 is SYGVKD. The CDR3 DNA follows: TGTGCCATCAATTCCGAGGCTTTGGGGAATTCACCCCTCCACTTT. It codes for CAINSEALGNSPLHF.

The rearrangement joins TRBV6-6 to TRBJ2-1; D is ambiguous. The CDR3 length is 12 residues. The germline V gene encodes CDR1 MNHNY and CDR2 SVGAGI (reference sequence). V was trimmed by 7 bases and J by 6 bases, leaving 10 bases between them. CDR3 residues: CASTHGVNEQFF. The CDR3 coding sequence is TGTGCCAGCACTCACGGAGTCAATGAGCAGTTCTTC.